The 14 T cell receptor beta chains given below trace back to one sample, sequenced in a study of Tregs in tolerant kidney transplant recipients. Sequencing used immunoSEQ multiplex PCR; TCRdb keeps in-frame clones, though not all of them. This table holds approximately 260,000 clones, 80% to 85% found once. The sample taken for sequencing was CD4+ T cells from blood. All receptors derive from a human donor in good health.

The chain uses TRBV7-8 and TRBJ1-3; 11 nucleotides line up with TRBD1. With 4 bases clipped from V and 2 bases from J, the junction kept 1 base outside the gene matches. The CDR3 spans 15 residues. The V gene's germline CDR1 is SGHVS and CDR2 FQNEAQ. The CDR3 sequence: CASSSGQGAGNTIYF. CDR3 in DNA: TGTGCCAGCAGCTCGGGACAGGGGGCTGGAAACACCATATATTTT.

This chain joins TRBV9 and TRBJ1-1; 11 bases align to TRBD1. CDR1 is SGDLS, CDR2 YYNGEE, per germline. CDR3 length equals 17 residues. V trimming: 0 bases; J trimming: 7 bases; junction bases outside the gene matches: 11. CDR3: CASSVAFLRDRGNEAFF. CDR3 DNA: TGTGCCAGCAGCGTAGCTTTCCTCCGGGACAGGGGGAATGAAGCTTTCTTT.

The chain recombines TRBV2 with TRBJ2-7; 7 positions agree with TRBD1. The ends lost 5 bases at V and 3 bases at J; junction bases unmatched: 4. The CDR3 sequence is 13 residues long. Germline values: CDR1 SNHLY, CDR2 FYNNEI. CDR3 in DNA: TGTGCCAGCAGTTTGGCAGGGGGCTACGAGCAGTACTTC. The encoded protein is CASSLAGGYEQYF.

The rearrangement links TRBV29-1 to TRBJ1-1; D is perhaps TRBD1 (5 bases). Germline assignment: CDR1 SQVTM and CDR2 ANQGSEA. The CDR3 spans 12 residues. Trimming removed 4 bases from V and 5 bases from J, with 11 bases in between. The CDR3 is CSVGGDGTEAFF. The CDR3 region has the DNA TGCAGCGTTGGGGGGGATGGTACTGAAGCTTTCTTT.

Note on this clone: Other DNA sequences within the sample encode an identical CDR3. V is TRBV9 and J is TRBJ2-2; D unresolved. The germline V gene encodes CDR1 SGDLS and CDR2 YYNGEE. This CDR3 has 13 amino acids. V gave up 3 bases and J gave up 8 bases, with 11 bases separating them. The chain's CDR3 is CASSDATGGELFF. CDR3 DNA sequence: TGTGCCAGCAGCGACGCGACGGGTGGGGAGCTGTTTTTT.

This clone was counted between two and nine times. The chain has TRBV30 and TRBJ2-3; 13 bases align to TRBD2. V shed 3 bases, J shed 1 base, and the junction held 1 base outside the gene matches. The CDR3 spans 15 residues. Germline CDR1 and CDR2: GTSNPN and SVGIG (reference sequence). CDR3: CAWRGLAGGTDTQYF. DNA of the CDR3: TGTGCCTGGAGAGGACTAGCGGGGGGCACAGATACGCAGTATTTT.

This clone was recorded only once. The rearrangement joins TRBV6-4 to TRBJ1-3; D is uncertain. The V end was cut by 5 bases, the J end by 2 bases, with 7 bases between. Germline CDR1 reads MRHNA; CDR2 reads SNTAGT. This CDR3 is built from 13 residues. The CDR3 DNA is TGTGCCAGCAGTTCCAACCCTGGAAACACCATATATTTT. It specifies CASSSNPGNTIYF.

This chain joins TRBV15 and TRBJ1-2; 7 bases are a match to TRBD1. Germline trimming cut 0 bases from V and 4 bases from J; bases unmatched to any gene: 11. This CDR3 is 17 amino acids long. CDR1 and CDR2 from the germline V gene are LNHNV and YYDKDF (reference sequence). CDR3 DNA: TGTGCCACCAGCAGAGAAGCCCCAGGGGGTAACCGCTATGGCTACACCTTC. Protein: CATSREAPGGNRYGYTF.

The V call is TRBV13, the J call TRBJ2-7, with 7 bases fitting TRBD2. Germline CDR1 reads PRHDT; CDR2 reads FYEKMQ (reference sequence). V trimming: 3 bases; J trimming: 6 bases; junction bases outside the gene matches: 8. This CDR3 contains 14 residues. The CDR3 DNA sequence: TGTGCCAGCAGCTTCAGGGCGGGAGCTCGCGAGCAGTACTTC. Translating gives CASSFRAGAREQYF.

This chain connects TRBV6-5 to TRBJ1-1, with a possible D match to TRBD1 (5 bases). With 2 bases removed from V and 1 base from J, the gap between germline ends came to 5 bases. The CDR3 is 13 amino acids. Germline assignment: CDR1 MNHEY and CDR2 SVGAGI. CDR3 bases: TGTGCCAGCAGTTACGGGGGGAACACTGAAGCTTTCTTT. Translated: CASSYGGNTEAFF.

Remarks on this clone: At the DNA level, this CDR3 is encoded by other sequences in the same sample as well. V and J are TRBV12-5 and TRBJ1-5; 7 bases line up with TRBD1. V dropped 6 bases and J dropped 7; count of bases not matched to a gene: 12. Germline CDR1 LGHNT, CDR2 FRNRAP. The CDR3 has 15 residues. The CDR3 reads CASGFTGAGGQPQHF. The CDR3 coding sequence is TGTGCTAGTGGGTTCACGGGAGCAGGGGGACAGCCCCAGCATTTT. Full variable domain (remainder filled in from reference TRBV12-5 and TRBJ1-5): DARVTQTPRHKVTEMGQEVTMRCQPILGHNTVFWYRQTMMQGLELLAYFRNRAPLDDSGMPKDRFSAEMPDATLATLKIQPSEPRDSAVYFCASGFTGAGGQPQHFGDGTRLSIL.

The rearrangement links TRBV30 to TRBJ1-2; D not resolved. V lost 0 bases, J lost 2 bases, and 7 bases lay in between. This CDR3 is 13 amino acids long. Germline loops: CDR1 GTSNPN, CDR2 SVGIG (reference sequence). The CDR3 DNA reads as TGTGCCTGGAGTGTAGGACTGAACTATGGCTACACCTTC. Its translation: CAWSVGLNYGYTF.

This clone was observed a few times. The V gene is TRBV11-3, the J gene TRBJ2-3; D possibly corresponds to TRBD2 (5 bases). The V and J ends lost 5 bases and 4 bases respectively, with 10 bases between them. The length of the CDR3 is 13 residues. The germline gives CDR1 SGHNT, CDR2 YENEEA. CDR3 bases: TGTGCCAGCAGCACGAGTAGCGCAGATACGCAGTATTTT. Translating gives CASSTSSADTQYF.

This chain connects TRBV4-1 to TRBJ2-3; 8 positions match TRBD2. Germline CDR1 and CDR2: MGHRA and YSYEKL. This CDR3 spans 15 amino acids. After removal of 4 bases from V and 3 bases from J, the junction contained 6 bases not matched to a gene. The CDR3 reads CASSPKAGETDTQYF. The CDR3 coding sequence is TGCGCCAGCAGCCCTAAAGCGGGAGAGACAGATACGCAGTATTTT.